This TCR beta chain was retrieved from a study of CD8+CD57+ T cells in acquired aplastic anemia (dated by TCRdb to 2016 to 2019). Notes on the research overall: Extracted DNA from sorted CD4+ and CD8+ cells averaged about 3 ug, ranging from roughly 0.17 to 27.4 ug. CD8+CD57+ expansion was defined as frequency above the mean frequency observed in healthy subjects.

A note on this clonotype: No antigen is known for it. Per-nucleotide qualities are absent, and no much larger clonotype sits a single base away.

At the junction V is shortened by 5 bases and J by 0 bases, with 14 bases in between. Taken from the germline V gene, the CDR1 and CDR2 loops are MDHEN and SYDVKM. The CDR3 holds 16 amino acids from the cysteine to the phenylalanine. Kept here is only the CDR3 DNA, which spans 48 bases and is read in frame from base 1. Profiling of TCR beta VDJ combinations and CDR3 sequences used genomic DNA as the template. An Illumina HiSeq 2000 was the platform used for TCR repertoire sequencing. Per the original workflow: Repertoire assessment relied on Simpson's diversity index, CDR3 size and DJ length profiles, and TRBV/TRBJ rearrangement plots. The most abundant DNA sequence in the deep sequencing data was defined as the immunodominant clone. CDR3 amino acid sequences were screened for sharing across subjects and were compared with published repertoires and the VDJdb database. The public reads were reanalyzed by TCRdb: fastp trimming at Q25, MiXCR alignment, in-frame beta chains only. One record per CDR3 amino acid sequence lists the most common genes and DNA. For this entry, the V and J calls and clone size follow TCRdb and not the study's own pipeline. The sample table shows 260,000 or so distinct CDR3 sequences, and roughly half are seen once. The top ten clonotypes cover approximately 7.8% of the sample.

Points the paper makes about the study in general: Although under 35 CD8+ CDR3 sequences were shared by patients and controls, these sequences appeared highly expressed in patients and within the immunodominant clones of patients. No significant difference in CD8+ Simpson's diversity was found between patients and healthy controls (P=0.060).

The patients picked for sequencing were ones in whom flow cytometry had shown an expansion of CD8+CD57+ cells. Every patient had a diagnosis of severe acquired aplastic anemia based on International Study of Aplastic Anemia and Agranulocytosis and Camitta criteria. At the time blood was sampled, none of the patients had received any therapy. The study deep-sequenced TCR repertoires of sorted CD4+ and CD8+ blood T cells from severe aplastic anemia patients and healthy subjects. Patients were enrolled under clinicaltrials.gov protocols 00001620, 01623167, 00001397, 00071045, 00081523 and 00961064 in the USA. Ficoll-Paque density gradient centrifugation was used to isolate peripheral blood mononuclear cells. Before DNA extraction, CD4+ and CD8+ T cells were sorted by FACS or by magnetic beads.

The rearrangement combines TRBV28 with TRBJ1-3; the D gene identity is not certain. The specimen was sorted CD4+, CD8+, or CD8+CD57+ T cells (not recorded which) from PBMCs. The sequence came from a human donor with aplastic anemia. The DNA is TGTGCCAGCAGTCCCTCGACGGTTCCCTCTGGAAACACCATATATTTT. This translates into CASSPSTVPSGNTIYF.